The 30 T cell receptor beta chains given below trace back to one sample, sequenced in a study of cytomegalovirus exposure and HLA in healthy donors. Primers included in the PCR were 60 Vbeta and 13 Jbeta primers. Assay used: immunoSEQ multiplex PCR; TCRdb lists only in-frame clones, some missing. This sample has 150,000 to 200,000 clones, with roughly 77% found just once. Sequencing used PBMCs. These receptors all stem from a woman aged 30 to 39 in good health and CMV-seropositive.

The chain combines TRBV7-9 with TRBJ1-2; tentatively, D is TRBD1 (5 bases). Germline assignment: CDR1 SEHNR and CDR2 FQNEAQ (reference sequence). CDR3 length: 14 residues. V was pared by 3 bases and J by 4 bases, with 12 bases between. CDR3 region: CASSLAWTSYGYTF. CDR3 bases: TGTGCCAGCAGCTTGGCTTGGACAAGCTATGGCTACACCTTC.

The chain couples TRBV7-9 to TRBJ1-2, with D hard to call. This CDR3 contains 15 residues. Trimming left V 5 bases short and J 3 bases short, with 16 bases between. Germline loops: CDR1 SEHNR, CDR2 FQNEAQ (reference sequence). The CDR3 region has the DNA TGTGCCAGCAGCCTTACCGGGAGACCGGACTATGGCTACACCTTC. It encodes CASSLTGRPDYGYTF.

V usage is TRBV12-5 and J usage is TRBJ2-3; a weak D match, TRBD1 (8 bases). Trimming took 6 bases from V and 5 from J, leaving 18 bases between them. This CDR3 comprises 15 residues. Germline V gene lookup returns CDR1 LGHNT and CDR2 FRNRAP. The CDR3 nucleotides read TGTGCTAGTGGGGGGGGGCAGGGGGCCCGAGATACGCAGTATTTT. Translating gives CASGGGQGARDTQYF.

The CDR3 DNA sequence: TGTGCCAGCAGCCCCGGTGGCCAGGGGCCTAATCAGCCCCAGCATTTT. Its protein product is CASSPGGQGPNQPQHF. The chain is built from TRBV5-6 and TRBJ1-5; a weak D match, TRBD1 (6 bases). This CDR3 spans 16 amino acids. V lost 4 bases to trimming and J lost 4 bases, with 18 bases between them. Germline CDR1 reads SGHDT; CDR2 reads YYEEEE.

The gene calls are TRBV4-1 and TRBJ1-2; D gene ambiguous. The CDR3 has 13 residues. V was cut by 4 bases and J by 10 bases, with 16 bases left in between. The germline CDR1 and CDR2 sequences are MGHRA and YSYEKL. In DNA form, the CDR3 reads TGCGCCAGCAGCCCTATGGGCCCAAGTGACTACACCTTC. It translates to CASSPMGPSDYTF.

This clone was seen a handful of times. This rearrangement joins TRBV27 to TRBJ2-3, with TRBD2 matching 11 bases. The CDR3 runs 16 residues. Germline lookup yields CDR1 MNHEY and CDR2 SMNVEV (reference sequence). The ends lost 5 bases at V and 6 bases at J; junction bases unmatched: 10. The DNA for the CDR3 is TGTGCCAGCAGTAAAGTTAGCGGGGGGGCCGGGGATACGCAGTATTTT. Amino acid sequence: CASSKVSGGAGDTQYF.

The rearrangement joins TRBV5-4 to TRBJ2-6; perhaps TRBD1 as D (6 bases). V lost 3 bases, J lost 0 bases, and 19 bases lay in between. This CDR3 contains 19 residues. From germline, CDR1 is SGHNT and CDR2 YYREEE (reference sequence). CDR3 nucleotides: TGTGCCAGCAGCTGGGGAAGGAGGACAGACATCTCTGGGGCCAACGTCCTGACTTTC. Amino acid sequence: CASSWGRRTDISGANVLTF.

This chain connects TRBV4-3 to TRBJ1-5; TRBD1 matches 10 bases. CDR1 and CDR2 from the germline V gene are LGHNA and YSLEER. The CDR3 runs 18 residues. The ends lost 0 bases at V and 0 bases at J; junction bases unmatched: 5. CDR3 amino acids: CASSQDRQGANSNQPQHF. In DNA form, the CDR3 reads TGCGCCAGCAGCCAAGATCGACAGGGGGCGAATAGCAATCAGCCCCAGCATTTT.

A single count supports this clone. As DNA, the CDR3 is TGCGCCAGCAGAGGCGGGACAGGGGGCTTGGAGACCCAGTACTTC. Protein sequence: CASRGGTGGLETQYF. V is TRBV5-1 and J is TRBJ2-5, with 12 bases aligning to TRBD1. Trimming took 5 bases from V and 5 from J; bases not matched to a gene: 7. The CDR3 runs to 15 residues. Germline V gives CDR1 SGHRS, CDR2 YFSETQ. Supplemented by reference TRBV5-1 and TRBJ2-5, the full variable domain reads KAGVTQTPRYLIKTRGQQVTLSCSPISGHRSVSWYQQTPGQGLQFLFEYFSETQRNKGNFPGRFSGRQFSNSRSEMNVSTLELGDSALYLCASRGGTGGLETQYFGPGTRLLVL.

The chain carries TRBV28 and TRBJ2-5, with a weak D call TRBD2 (5 bases). The J call could be wrong; TRBJ2-7 is a better fit for the DNA end. The CDR3 length is 13 residues. Germline CDR1 is MDHEN and CDR2 is SYDVKM. CDR3 nucleotide sequence: TGTGCCAGCACGAGAGGGCGGTCCTACGAGCAGTACTTC. Its protein is CASTRGRSYEQYF.

This clone has only a few counts. The rearrangement links TRBV6-6 to TRBJ1-2; maybe TRBD1 (5 bases). The germline CDR1 and CDR2 sequences are MNHNY and SVGAGI (reference sequence). V was cut by 7 bases and J by 2 bases, with 17 bases left in between. The CDR3 is made up of 15 amino acids. The CDR3 spells CASIQSAGQNYGYTF. The CDR3 nucleotides are TGTGCCAGCATCCAAAGCGCAGGACAAAACTATGGCTACACCTTC.

The chain is built from TRBV5-1 and TRBJ2-2; 8 bases map to TRBD2. Germline V gene sequence: CDR1 SGHRS, CDR2 YFSETQ. The CDR3 is 15 residues long. Trimming at V came to 7 bases and at J to 0 bases, leaving 5 bases not matched to a gene. In DNA form, the CDR3 reads TGCGCCAGCGGAACAGCGGGGGCGAACACCGGGGAGCTGTTTTTT. Protein sequence: CASGTAGANTGELFF.

The genes are TRBV19 and TRBJ1-2; 7 positions match TRBD1. The CDR3 sequence is 13 residues long. Losses at the gene ends were 3 bases for V and 4 bases for J; bases not matched to a gene: 2. CDR1 is LNHDA, CDR2 SQIVND, per germline (reference sequence). Here the CDR3 reads CASSMNRGYGYTF. The DNA of the CDR3 is TGTGCCAGTAGTATGAACAGGGGCTATGGCTACACCTTC.

The chain uses TRBV15 and TRBJ1-2, with D perhaps TRBD1 (5 bases). In germline, CDR1 is LNHNV, CDR2 YYDKDF (reference sequence). The V gene lost 1 base and the J gene lost 5 bases, with 20 bases spanning the gap. The CDR3 sequence is 17 residues long. CDR3 loop: CATSRVLSGDDGYGYTF. The CDR3 bases are TGTGCCACCAGCAGAGTTCTTTCGGGGGACGACGGTTATGGCTACACCTTC.

This clone was detected only a few times. The V gene is TRBV5-6, the J gene TRBJ2-3, with 8 bases fitting TRBD2. In germline, CDR1 is SGHDT, CDR2 YYEEEE. The length of the CDR3 is 15 residues. The V gene end was trimmed by 4 bases and the J gene end by 4 bases; junction bases not matched to a gene: 8. DNA of the CDR3: TGTGCCAGCAGCCTGGGACTAGTGGGCCCAGATACGCAGTATTTT. This encodes CASSLGLVGPDTQYF.

The chain couples TRBV18 to TRBJ1-1; D gene uncertain. Germline V gives CDR1 KGHSH, CDR2 LQKENI. The V gene lost 2 bases and the J gene lost 0 bases, with 13 bases spanning the gap. This CDR3 is built from 16 residues. The CDR3 sequence is CASSPLNGGVNTEAFF. The DNA of the CDR3 is TGTGCCAGCTCACCATTAAATGGCGGGGTGAACACTGAAGCTTTCTTT.

This clone was seen a single time. The J gene is TRBJ1-5, the V gene TRBV6-5, with 7 bases lining up with TRBD1. The CDR3 covers 16 residues. Germline V gives CDR1 MNHEY, CDR2 SVGAGI. V lost 2 bases, J lost 2 bases, and 6 bases stayed unmatched. DNA of the CDR3: TGTGCCAGCAGTTACAGGGGGCTCGGTGGCAATCAGCCCCAGCATTTT. It specifies CASSYRGLGGNQPQHF.

The chain couples TRBV27 to TRBJ1-5; D is uncertain. The CDR3 has 15 residues. Germline CDR1 and CDR2: MNHEY and SMNVEV (reference sequence). The V and J ends lost 2 bases and 3 bases respectively, with 11 bases between them. CDR3 DNA sequence: TGTGCCAGCAGTTTACGCGCAAGCCCCAATCAGCCCCAGCATTTT. The encoded protein is CASSLRASPNQPQHF.

The chain is built from TRBV5-6 and TRBJ1-5; tentatively, D is TRBD1 (6 bases). The CDR3 has 14 amino acids. Per the germline V gene, CDR1 is SGHDT and CDR2 is YYEEEE. The germline V and J ends were trimmed by 7 bases and 5 bases, with 16 bases remaining between them. The CDR3 sequence is CASHLQGTYQPQHF. The CDR3 DNA sequence: TGTGCCAGCCATCTACAGGGAACATATCAGCCCCAGCATTTT.

V gene TRBV19 combines with J gene TRBJ2-1; 13 bases align to TRBD2. Germline CDR1 is LNHDA and CDR2 is SQIVND (reference sequence). The CDR3 is made up of 17 amino acids. V trimming: 3 bases; J trimming: 6 bases; junction bases outside the gene matches: 8. The DNA for the CDR3 is TGTGCCAGTAGTATCTCCGGGACTAGCGGGGTGGGCAATGAGCAGTTCTTC. Protein: CASSISGTSGVGNEQFF.

The rearrangement links TRBV9 to TRBJ1-1, with D tentatively TRBD1 (5 bases). V gave up 0 bases and J gave up 8 bases, with 11 bases separating them. The CDR3 extends over 13 amino acids. The V gene's germline CDR1 is SGDLS and CDR2 YYNGEE. The DNA for the CDR3 is TGTGCCAGCAGCGTAGCTAACCAGGGCGAAGCTTTCTTT. It encodes CASSVANQGEAFF.

The V and J genes are TRBV6-1 and TRBJ1-3; D unclear. The CDR3 consists of 15 residues. The germline CDR1 and CDR2 sequences are MNHNS and SASEGT. The V end was cut by 7 bases, the J end by 0 bases, with 13 bases between. CDR3 coding DNA: TGTGCCAGCAAGCCCGTCGGGATCTCTGGAAACACCATATATTTT. Translation: CASKPVGISGNTIYF.

The gene calls are TRBV6-1 and TRBJ2-4, with D possibly matching TRBD2 (6 bases). CDR3 length: 16 residues. The V end was cut by 2 bases, the J end by 3 bases, with 14 bases between. CDR1 is MNHNS and CDR2 is SASEGT in the germline V gene. The CDR3, as DNA: TGTGCCAGCAGTGAATGGCCGTCCGGGGGCAAAAACATTCAGTACTTC. This translates into CASSEWPSGGKNIQYF.

This chain uses TRBV2 with TRBJ1-2; 7 nucleotides line up with TRBD1. The CDR3 runs 14 residues. J gave up 4 bases and V 5 bases, and 7 bases lay outside the gene matches. Germline CDR1 and CDR2: SNHLY and FYNNEI. DNA for the CDR3: TGTGCCAGCAGTACGACAGGGCAGACCTATGGCTACACCTTC. Translated: CASSTTGQTYGYTF.

This chain joins TRBV5-1 and TRBJ1-1, with D tentatively TRBD1 (6 bases). V lost 0 bases and J lost 4, with 13 bases in between. CDR1 and CDR2 from the germline V gene are SGHRS and YFSETQ. CDR3 length equals 15 residues. This CDR3 reads CASSLVGGQSTEAFF. In DNA, the CDR3 is TGCGCCAGCAGCTTGGTAGGGGGTCAGAGCACTGAAGCTTTCTTT.

The chain is built from TRBV11-3 and TRBJ2-7; 7 bases line up with TRBD2. With 5 bases clipped from V and 0 bases from J, the junction kept 4 bases outside the gene matches. The CDR3 has 14 amino acids. From germline, CDR1 is SGHNT and CDR2 YENEEA. CDR3 loop: CASSLGGSSYEQYF. Here the CDR3 DNA reads TGTGCCAGCAGCCTCGGCGGGAGCTCCTACGAGCAGTACTTC.

V gene TRBV5-1 combines with J gene TRBJ1-3; 7 positions agree with TRBD1. Germline V gives CDR1 SGHRS, CDR2 YFSETQ. This CDR3 is built from 15 residues. V was clipped by 2 bases and J by 0 bases; unmatched bases: 2. CDR3 bases: TGCGCCAGCAGCTTAGGGACAGTCTCTGGAAACACCATATATTTT. It translates to CASSLGTVSGNTIYF.

This chain joins TRBV2 and TRBJ1-6, with 9 positions matching TRBD1. J was trimmed by 7 bases and V by 4 bases; bases with no gene match: 5. Germline V lookup: CDR1 SNHLY, CDR2 FYNNEI. This CDR3 has 15 amino acids. The CDR3 spells CASSARQGVNSPLHF. CDR3 coding DNA: TGTGCCAGCAGTGCTCGACAGGGGGTAAATTCACCCCTCCACTTT. Full variable domain (remainder filled in from reference TRBV2 and TRBJ1-6): EPEVTQTPSHQVTQMGQEVILRCVPISNHLYFYWYRQILGQKVEFLVSFYNNEISEKSEIFDDQFSVERPDGSNFTLKIRSTKLEDSAMYFCASSARQGVNSPLHFGNGTRLTVT.

This clone showed up just once. The chain couples TRBV27 to TRBJ2-7; TRBD1 matches 9 bases. The CDR3 is made up of 15 amino acids. Trimming took 6 bases from V and 5 from J; bases not matched to a gene: 11. Germline values: CDR1 MNHEY, CDR2 SMNVEV (reference sequence). The CDR3 protein is CASSALGTGPNEQYF. CDR3 DNA sequence: TGTGCCAGCAGCGCGTTGGGGACAGGGCCCAACGAGCAGTACTTC.

The chain carries TRBV28 and TRBJ2-7; 9 nucleotides line up with TRBD1. V gave up 3 bases and J gave up 2 bases; unmatched junction bases: 11. Germline V gene data show CDR1 as MDHEN and CDR2 as SYDVKM. The CDR3 runs to 17 residues. The CDR3 nucleotides are TGTGCCAGCAGTTTTAATTACAGAGGACAGGGGACCTACGAGCAGTACTTC. This gives the protein CASSFNYRGQGTYEQYF. Using reference TRBV28 and TRBJ2-7 for the parts outside the CDR3, the full variable domain is DVKVTQSSRYLVKRTGEKVFLECVQDMDHENMFWYRQDPGLGLRLIYFSYDVKMKEKGDIPEGYSVSREKKERFSLILESASTNQTSMYLCASSFNYRGQGTYEQYFGPGTRLTVT.